Given below is one TCR beta chain in context. Its target is not known. This sample is drawn from a study of shared clonotypes between healthy human individuals. From germline, CDR1 is MNHEY and CDR2 SVGAGI. The CDR3 totals 13 residues. Between the trimmed V and J ends, which lost 7 bases and 11 bases, there was a span of 21 bases. On sorted subsets, replicate PCRs used about 200 ng DNA, or about 33,000 T cell genomes. The protocol was immunoSEQ multiplex PCR, while the TCRdb copy is restricted to in-frame clones and leaves out a portion. Of around 370,000 clones in the sample, 96% were seen once. Study-level points and caveats: What rarefaction showed was incomplete sorted-subset sequencing despite large depth. Sharing across four donors was highest in naive CD4 (approximately 5%) and lowest in memory CD8 (around 0.4%).

This TCR derives from a man younger than 45 in good health. Sequencing input: memory CD8+ T cells sorted from blood. This sample's subset: CD45RO+ cells pooled with CCR7-negative TemRA cells. The rearrangement joins TRBV6-5 to TRBJ2-7; possibly TRBD1 or TRBD2 for D (5 bases each). The CDR3 here is CASKTGRRIREYF. As DNA, the CDR3 is TGTGCCAGCAAGACGGGACGGCGCATACGAGAGTACTTC.